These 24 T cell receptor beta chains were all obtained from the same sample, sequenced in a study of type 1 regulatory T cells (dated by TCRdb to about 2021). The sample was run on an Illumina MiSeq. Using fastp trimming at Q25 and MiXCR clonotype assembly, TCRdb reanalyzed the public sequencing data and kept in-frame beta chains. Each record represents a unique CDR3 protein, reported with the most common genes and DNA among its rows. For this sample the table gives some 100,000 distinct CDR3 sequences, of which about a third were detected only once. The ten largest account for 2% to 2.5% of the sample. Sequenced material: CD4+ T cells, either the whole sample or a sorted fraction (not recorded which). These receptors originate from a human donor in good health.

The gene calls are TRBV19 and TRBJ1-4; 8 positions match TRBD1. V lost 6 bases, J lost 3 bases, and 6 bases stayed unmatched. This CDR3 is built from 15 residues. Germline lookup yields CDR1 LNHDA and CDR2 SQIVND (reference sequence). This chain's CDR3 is CASRGRGPANEKLFF. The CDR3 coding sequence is TGTGCCAGTAGGGGCAGGGGGCCGGCTAATGAAAAACTGTTTTTT. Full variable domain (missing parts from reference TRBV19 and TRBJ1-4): DGGITQSPKYLFRKEGQNVTLSCEQNLNHDAMYWYRQDPGQGLRLIYYSQIVNDFQKGDIAEGYSVSREKKESFPLTVTSAQKNPTAFYLCASRGRGPANEKLFFGSGTQLSVL.

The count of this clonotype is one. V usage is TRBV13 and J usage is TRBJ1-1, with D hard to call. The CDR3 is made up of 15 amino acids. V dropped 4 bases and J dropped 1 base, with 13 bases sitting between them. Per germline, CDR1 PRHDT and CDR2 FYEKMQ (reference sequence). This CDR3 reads CASSSAVMANTEAFF. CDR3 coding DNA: TGTGCCAGCAGCTCTGCAGTAATGGCGAACACTGAAGCTTTCTTT.

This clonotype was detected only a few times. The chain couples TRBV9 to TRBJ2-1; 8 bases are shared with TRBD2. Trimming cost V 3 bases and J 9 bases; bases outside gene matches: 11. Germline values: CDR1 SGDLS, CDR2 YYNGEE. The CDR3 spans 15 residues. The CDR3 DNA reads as TGTGCCAGCAGCGAGGAGGTCGGGAGGGGCACTGAGCAGTTCTTC. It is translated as CASSEEVGRGTEQFF.

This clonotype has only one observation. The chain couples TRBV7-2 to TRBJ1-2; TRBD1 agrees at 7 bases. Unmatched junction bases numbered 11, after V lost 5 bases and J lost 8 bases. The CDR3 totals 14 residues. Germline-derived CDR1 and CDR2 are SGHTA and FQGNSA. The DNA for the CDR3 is TGTGCCAGCAGCCCGACGACAGGGCCCTCCGGCTACACCTTC. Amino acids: CASSPTTGPSGYTF.

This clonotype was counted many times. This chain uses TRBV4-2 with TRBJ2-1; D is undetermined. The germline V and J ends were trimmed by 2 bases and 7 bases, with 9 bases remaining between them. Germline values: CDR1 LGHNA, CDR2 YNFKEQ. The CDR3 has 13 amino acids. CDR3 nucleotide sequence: TGTGCCAGCAGCCAACTTCTGCGGAATGAGCAGTTCTTC. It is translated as CASSQLLRNEQFF.

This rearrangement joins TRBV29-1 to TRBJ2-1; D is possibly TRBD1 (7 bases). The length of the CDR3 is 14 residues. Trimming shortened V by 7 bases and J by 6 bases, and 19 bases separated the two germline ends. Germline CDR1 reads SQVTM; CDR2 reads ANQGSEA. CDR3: CSAGNRGGGNEQFF. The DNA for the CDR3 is TGCAGCGCGGGGAACAGGGGAGGAGGCAATGAGCAGTTCTTC.

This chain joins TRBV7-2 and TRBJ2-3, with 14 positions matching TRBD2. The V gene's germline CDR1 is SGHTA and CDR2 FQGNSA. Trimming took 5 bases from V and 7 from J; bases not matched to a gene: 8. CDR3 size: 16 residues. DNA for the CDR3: TGTGCCAGCAGCCCGCCCGGGACTAGCGGGAGATATACGCAGTATTTT. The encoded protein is CASSPPGTSGRYTQYF.

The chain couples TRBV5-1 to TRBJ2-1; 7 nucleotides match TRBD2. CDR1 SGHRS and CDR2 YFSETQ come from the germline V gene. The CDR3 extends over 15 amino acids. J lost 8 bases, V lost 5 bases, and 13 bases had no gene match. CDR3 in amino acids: CASREGGGPTDEQFF. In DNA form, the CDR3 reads TGCGCCAGCAGAGAGGGCGGGGGTCCTACCGATGAGCAGTTCTTC.

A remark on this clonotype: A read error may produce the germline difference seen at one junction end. CDR3 in amino acids: CVSSPRQGDNTGELFF. CDR3 sequence (DNA): TGCGTCAGCAGCCCCCGACAGGGCGATAACACCGGGGAGCTGTTTTTT. The chain joins TRBV5-1 to TRBJ2-2, with TRBD1 matching over 7 bases. The germline CDR1 and CDR2 sequences are SGHRS and YFSETQ. This CDR3 is built from 16 residues. Based on the CDR3 plus reference TRBV5-1 and TRBJ2-2, the full variable domain is KAGVTQTPRYLIKTRGQQVTLSCSPISGHRSVSWYQQTPGQGLQFLFEYFSETQRNKGNFPGRFSGRQFSNSRSEMNVSTLELGDSALYLCVSSPRQGDNTGELFFGEGSRLTVL.

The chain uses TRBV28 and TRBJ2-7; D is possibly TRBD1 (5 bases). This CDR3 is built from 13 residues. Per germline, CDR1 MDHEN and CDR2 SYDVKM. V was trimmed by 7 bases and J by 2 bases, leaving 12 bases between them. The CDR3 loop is CASKGVIAYEQYF. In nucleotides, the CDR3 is TGTGCCAGCAAAGGGGTCATAGCCTACGAGCAGTACTTC.

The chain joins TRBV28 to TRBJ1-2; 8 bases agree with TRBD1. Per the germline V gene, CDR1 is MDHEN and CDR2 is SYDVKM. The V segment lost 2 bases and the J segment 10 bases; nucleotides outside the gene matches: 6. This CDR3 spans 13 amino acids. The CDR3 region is CASSLLDRVVYTF. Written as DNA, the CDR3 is TGTGCCAGCAGTTTACTGGACAGGGTTGTCTACACCTTC.

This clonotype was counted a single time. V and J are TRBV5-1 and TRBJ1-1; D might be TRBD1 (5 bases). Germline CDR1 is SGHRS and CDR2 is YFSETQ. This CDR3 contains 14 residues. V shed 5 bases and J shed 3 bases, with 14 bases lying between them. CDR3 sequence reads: CASSPVRGYTEAFF. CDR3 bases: TGCGCCAGCAGTCCGGTGAGGGGTTACACTGAAGCTTTCTTT.

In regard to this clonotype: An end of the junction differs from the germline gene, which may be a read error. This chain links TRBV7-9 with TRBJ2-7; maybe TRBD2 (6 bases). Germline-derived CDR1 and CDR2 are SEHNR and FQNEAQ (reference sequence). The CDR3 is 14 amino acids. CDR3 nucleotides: TGTGCCGGCAGCTTAGACGGGGGATCCTACGAGCAGTACTTC. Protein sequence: CAGSLDGGSYEQYF.

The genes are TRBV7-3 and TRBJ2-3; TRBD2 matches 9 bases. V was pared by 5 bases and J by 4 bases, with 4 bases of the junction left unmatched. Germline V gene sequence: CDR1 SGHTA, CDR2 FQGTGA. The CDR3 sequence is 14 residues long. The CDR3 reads CASSLSGRPDTQYF. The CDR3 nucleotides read TGTGCCAGCAGCCTTAGCGGGAGACCAGATACGCAGTATTTT. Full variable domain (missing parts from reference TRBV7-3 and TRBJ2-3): GAGVSQTPSNKVTEKGKYVELRCDPISGHTALYWYRQSLGQGPEFLIYFQGTGAADDSGLPNDRFFAVRPEGSVSTLKIQRTERGDSAVYLCASSLSGRPDTQYFGPGTRLTVL.

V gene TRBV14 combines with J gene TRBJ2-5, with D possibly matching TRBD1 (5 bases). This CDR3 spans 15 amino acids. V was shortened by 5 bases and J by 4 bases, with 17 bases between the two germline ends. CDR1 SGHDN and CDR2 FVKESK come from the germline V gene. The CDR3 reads CASSFQGSPGETQYF. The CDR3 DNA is TGTGCCAGCAGCTTCCAGGGATCCCCCGGAGAGACCCAGTACTTC.

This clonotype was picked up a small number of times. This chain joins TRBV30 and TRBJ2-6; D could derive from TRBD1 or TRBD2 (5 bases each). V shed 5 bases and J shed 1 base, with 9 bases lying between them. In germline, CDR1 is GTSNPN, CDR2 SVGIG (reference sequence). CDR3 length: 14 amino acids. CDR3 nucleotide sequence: TGTGCCTGGGGGGGATTTTCTGGGGCCAACGTCCTGACTTTC. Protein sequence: CAWGGFSGANVLTF.

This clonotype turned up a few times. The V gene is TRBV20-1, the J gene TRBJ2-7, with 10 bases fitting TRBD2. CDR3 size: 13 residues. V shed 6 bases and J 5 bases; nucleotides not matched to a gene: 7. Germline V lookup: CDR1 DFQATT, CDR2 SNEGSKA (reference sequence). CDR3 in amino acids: CSALSGRSDEQYF. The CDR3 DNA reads TGCAGTGCCCTTAGCGGGAGGAGCGACGAGCAGTACTTC.

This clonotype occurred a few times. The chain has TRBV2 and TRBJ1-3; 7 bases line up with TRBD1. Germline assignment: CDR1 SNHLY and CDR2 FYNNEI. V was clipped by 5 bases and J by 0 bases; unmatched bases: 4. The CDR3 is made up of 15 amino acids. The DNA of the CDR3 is TGTGCCAGCAGTTGGGGACAGAGCTCTGGAAACACCATATATTTT. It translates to CASSWGQSSGNTIYF.

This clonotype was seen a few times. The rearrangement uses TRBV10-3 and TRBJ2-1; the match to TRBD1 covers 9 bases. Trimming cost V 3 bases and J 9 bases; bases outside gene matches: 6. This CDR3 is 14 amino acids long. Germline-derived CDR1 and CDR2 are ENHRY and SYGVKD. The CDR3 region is CAISENRGQGEQFF. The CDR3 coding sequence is TGTGCCATCAGTGAAAACAGGGGGCAAGGTGAGCAGTTCTTC.

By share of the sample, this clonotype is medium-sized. CDR3 amino acids: CASSLVGQGTDTQYF. In DNA, the CDR3 is TGTGCCAGCAGCCTGGTGGGACAGGGCACAGATACGCAGTATTTT. The chain combines TRBV7-2 with TRBJ2-3, with 8 bases identical to TRBD1. The CDR3 covers 15 residues. Trimming took 5 bases from V and 1 from J; bases not matched to a gene: 5. Germline V CDR1 and CDR2: SGHTA, FQGNSA.

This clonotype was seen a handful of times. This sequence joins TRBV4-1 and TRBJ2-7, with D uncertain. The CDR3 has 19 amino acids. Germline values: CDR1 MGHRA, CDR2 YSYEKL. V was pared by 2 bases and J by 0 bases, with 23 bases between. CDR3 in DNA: TGCGCCAGCAGCCAATCCGCCTTCGGCTTACTTCCCGCCTCCTACGAGCAGTACTTC. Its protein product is CASSQSAFGLLPASYEQYF.

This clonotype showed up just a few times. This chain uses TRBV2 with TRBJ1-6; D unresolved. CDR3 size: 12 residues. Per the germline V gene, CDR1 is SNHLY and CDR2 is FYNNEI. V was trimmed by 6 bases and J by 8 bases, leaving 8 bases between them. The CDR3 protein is CASSLSDSPLHF. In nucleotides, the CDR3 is TGTGCCAGCAGCTTGTCGGATTCACCCCTCCACTTT.

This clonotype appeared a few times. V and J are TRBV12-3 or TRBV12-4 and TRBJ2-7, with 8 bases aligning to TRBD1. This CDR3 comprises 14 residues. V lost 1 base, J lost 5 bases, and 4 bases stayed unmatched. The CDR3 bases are TGTGCCAGCAGTTTAGGGACAGGGTCCGACGAGCAGTACTTC. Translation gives CASSLGTGSDEQYF.

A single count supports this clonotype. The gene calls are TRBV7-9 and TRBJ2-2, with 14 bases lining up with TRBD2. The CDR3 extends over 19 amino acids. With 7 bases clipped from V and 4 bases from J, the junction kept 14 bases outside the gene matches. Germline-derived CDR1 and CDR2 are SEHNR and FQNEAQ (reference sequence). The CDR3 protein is CASTPGGLAGDLVTGELFF. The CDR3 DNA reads TGTGCCAGCACCCCCGGGGGACTAGCGGGAGACCTGGTCACCGGGGAGCTGTTTTTT. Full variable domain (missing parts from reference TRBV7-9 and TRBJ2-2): DTGVSQNPRHKITKRGQNVTFRCDPISEHNRLYWYRQTLGQGPEFLTYFQNEAQLEKSRLLSDRFSAERPKGSFSTLEIQRTEQGDSAMYLCASTPGGLAGDLVTGELFFGEGSRLTVL.